Here is one TCR beta chain with its context. Its matching antigen is unknown. The PCR was carried out with 60 Vbeta primers and 13 Jbeta primers. Sequenced by immunoSEQ multiplex PCR; TCRdb stores in-frame clones only, minus some. The table has around 250,000 clones, 75% to 85% seen once. These data come from a study of cytomegalovirus exposure and HLA in healthy donors. Overall study context: Early released data had tens of millions of unique TCRs, all coming from HLA-typed donors.

The CDR3 has 14 residues. CDR1 and CDR2 from the germline V gene are LGHNA and YNFKEQ. Trimming left V 0 bases short and J 4 bases short, with 9 bases between. Findings and limits, study-wide: A list of approximately 160 TCR beta chains associated with cytomegalovirus was given. Whilst most TCR sequences proved rare, a subset of public TCRs occurred across many donors. In a later analysis, TCR beta V- and J-gene trimming showed a link to a missense DCLRE1C variant.

Sequenced sample: PBMCs. This TCR was sampled from an older woman in good health and CMV-seropositive. The chain recombines TRBV4-2 with TRBJ1-2; no reliable D call. The CDR3 protein is CASSQDPKSYGYTF. In DNA, the CDR3 is TGTGCCAGCAGCCAAGACCCCAAATCCTATGGCTACACCTTC.